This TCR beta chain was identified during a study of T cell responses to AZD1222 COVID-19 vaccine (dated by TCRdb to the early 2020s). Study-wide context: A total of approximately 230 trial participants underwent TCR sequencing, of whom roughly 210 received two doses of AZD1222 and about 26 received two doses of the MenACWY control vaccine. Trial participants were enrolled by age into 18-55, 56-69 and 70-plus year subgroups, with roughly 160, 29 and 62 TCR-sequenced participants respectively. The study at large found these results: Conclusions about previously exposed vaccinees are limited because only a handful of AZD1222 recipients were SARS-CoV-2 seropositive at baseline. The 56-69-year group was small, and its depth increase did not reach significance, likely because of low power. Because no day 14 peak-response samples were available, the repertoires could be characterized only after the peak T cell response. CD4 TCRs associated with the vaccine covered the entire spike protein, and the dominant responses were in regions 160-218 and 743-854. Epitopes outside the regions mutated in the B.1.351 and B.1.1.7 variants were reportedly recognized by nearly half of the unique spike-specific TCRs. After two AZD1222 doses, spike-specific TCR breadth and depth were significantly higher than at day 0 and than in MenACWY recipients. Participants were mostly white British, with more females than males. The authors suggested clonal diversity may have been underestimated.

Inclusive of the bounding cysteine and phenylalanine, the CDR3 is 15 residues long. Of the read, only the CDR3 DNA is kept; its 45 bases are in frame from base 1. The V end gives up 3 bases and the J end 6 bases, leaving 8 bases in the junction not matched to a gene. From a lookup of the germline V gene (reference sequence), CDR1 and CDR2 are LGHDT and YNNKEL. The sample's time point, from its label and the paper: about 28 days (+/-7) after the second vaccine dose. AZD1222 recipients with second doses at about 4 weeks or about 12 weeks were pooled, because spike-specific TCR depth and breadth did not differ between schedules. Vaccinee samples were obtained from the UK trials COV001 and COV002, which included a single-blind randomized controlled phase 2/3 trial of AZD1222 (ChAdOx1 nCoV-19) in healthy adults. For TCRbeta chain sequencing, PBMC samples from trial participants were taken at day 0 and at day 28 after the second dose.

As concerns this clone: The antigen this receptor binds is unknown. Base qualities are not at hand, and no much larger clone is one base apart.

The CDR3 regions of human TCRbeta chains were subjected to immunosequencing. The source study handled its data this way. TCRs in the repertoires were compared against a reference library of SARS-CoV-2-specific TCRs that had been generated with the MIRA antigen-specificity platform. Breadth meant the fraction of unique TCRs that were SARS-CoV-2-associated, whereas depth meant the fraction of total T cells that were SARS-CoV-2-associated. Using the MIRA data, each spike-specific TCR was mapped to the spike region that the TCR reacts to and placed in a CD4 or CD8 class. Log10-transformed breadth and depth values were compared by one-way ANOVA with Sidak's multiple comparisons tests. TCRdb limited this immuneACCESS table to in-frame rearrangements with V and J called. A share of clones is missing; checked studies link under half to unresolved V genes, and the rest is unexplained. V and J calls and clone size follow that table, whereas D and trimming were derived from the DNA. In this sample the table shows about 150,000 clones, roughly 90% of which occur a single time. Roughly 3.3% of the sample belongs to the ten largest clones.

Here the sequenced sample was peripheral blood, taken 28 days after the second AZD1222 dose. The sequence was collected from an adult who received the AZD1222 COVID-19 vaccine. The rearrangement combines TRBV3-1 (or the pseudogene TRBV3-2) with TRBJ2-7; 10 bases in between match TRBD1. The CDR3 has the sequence CASSQGTGVSGEQYF. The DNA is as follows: TGTGCCAGCAGCCAGGGGACAGGGGTTAGCGGCGAGCAGTACTTC.